This TCR beta chain came from a study of Tregs in tolerant kidney transplant recipients. Study-wide background: Related graft donors supplied nonmyeloablative bone marrow transplants, and mixed chimerism was transient.

The data were produced by immunoSEQ multiplex PCR, yet TCRdb's version contains in-frame clones alone and is incomplete. The table includes about 83,000 clones, about 98% detected once. Concerning this clone: Its antigen is as yet unknown.

Findings and caveats of the study: Changing PCR primers prevented nucleotide comparison between some patients' samples. This study did not directly address biological reproducibility. Findings come from small patient numbers and require larger validation.

The V segment lost 3 bases and the J segment 4 bases; nucleotides outside the gene matches: 0. CDR1 and CDR2 (germline): SGHTA, FQGNSA. This CDR3 spans 15 amino acids. This specimen was CD4+ T cells from blood, taken before the transplant. The rearrangement joins TRBV7-2 to TRBJ2-1; 13 bases fit TRBD2. The TCR sequence derives from a human donor who received a combined kidney and bone marrow transplant. The CDR3 coding sequence is TGTGCCAGCAGCTTGACTAGCGGGGGGTACAATGAGCAGTTCTTC. Translated: CASSLTSGGYNEQFF.